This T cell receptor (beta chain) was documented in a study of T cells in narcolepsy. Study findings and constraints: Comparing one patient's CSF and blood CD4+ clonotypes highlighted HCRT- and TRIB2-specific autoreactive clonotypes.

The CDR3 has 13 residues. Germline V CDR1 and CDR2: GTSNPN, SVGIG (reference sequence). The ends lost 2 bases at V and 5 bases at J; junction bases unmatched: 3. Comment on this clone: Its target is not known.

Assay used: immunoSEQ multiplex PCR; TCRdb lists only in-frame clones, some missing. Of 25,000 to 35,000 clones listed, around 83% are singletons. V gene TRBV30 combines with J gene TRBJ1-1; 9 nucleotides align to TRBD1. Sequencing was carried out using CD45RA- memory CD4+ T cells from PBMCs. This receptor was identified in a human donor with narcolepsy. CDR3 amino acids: CAWSRDRGTEAFF. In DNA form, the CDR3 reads TGTGCCTGGAGTCGCGACAGGGGGACTGAAGCTTTCTTT. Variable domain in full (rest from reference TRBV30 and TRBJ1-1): SQTIHQWPATLVQPVGSPLSLECTVEGTSNPNLYWYRQAAGRGLQLLFYSVGIGQISSEVPQNLSASRPQDRQFILSSKKLLLSDSGFYLCAWSRDRGTEAFFGQGTRLTVV.